The T cell receptor beta chain under discussion was sequenced for a study of T cells in Graves' hyperthyroidism and ophthalmopathy. This clonotype was found many times. This CDR3 region has 13 residues. In germline, CDR1 is MDHEN, CDR2 SYDVKM. Trimming removed 7 bases at V and 7 bases at J, with 13 bases between. Amplification of TCR beta CDR3 regions was performed using RNA transcripts as template. Using the HTBI primer set, a first-round RT-PCR was run on the TCR CDR3. TCRdb fed the multiplex PCR reads into MiXCR, producing one record per CDR3 protein. The repertoire has about 300,000 distinct CDR3 sequences, about 14% of them found once; the top ten carry almost 8%.

The chain is built from TRBV28 and TRBJ1-4; TRBD1 might be the D (6 bases). This TCR was sampled from a woman between 25 and 40 years old with Graves' hyperthyroidism that later progressed to Graves' ophthalmopathy. The sequenced sample consisted of blood. DNA of the CDR3: TGTGCCAGCATGAGGACAGAAGGTGAAAAACTGTTTTTT. This translates into CASMRTEGEKLFF.